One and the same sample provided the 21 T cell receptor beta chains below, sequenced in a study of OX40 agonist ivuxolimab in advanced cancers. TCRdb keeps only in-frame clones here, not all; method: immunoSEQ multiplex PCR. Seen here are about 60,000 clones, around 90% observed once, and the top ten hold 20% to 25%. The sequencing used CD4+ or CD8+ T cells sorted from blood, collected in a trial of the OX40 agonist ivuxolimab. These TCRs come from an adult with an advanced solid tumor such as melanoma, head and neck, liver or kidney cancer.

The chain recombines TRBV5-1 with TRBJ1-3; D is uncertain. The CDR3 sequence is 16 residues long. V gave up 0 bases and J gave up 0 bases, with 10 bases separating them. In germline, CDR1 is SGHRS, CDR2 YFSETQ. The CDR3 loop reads CASSLGPGSSGNTIYF. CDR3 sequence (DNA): TGCGCCAGCAGCTTGGGACCGGGCTCCTCTGGAAACACCATATATTTT.

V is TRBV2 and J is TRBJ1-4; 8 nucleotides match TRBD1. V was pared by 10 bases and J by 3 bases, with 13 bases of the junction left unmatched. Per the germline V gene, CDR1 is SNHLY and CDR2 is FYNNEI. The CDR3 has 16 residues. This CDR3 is CANRLSTDRANEKLFF. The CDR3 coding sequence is TGTGCCAACAGATTGTCAACGGACAGGGCTAATGAAAAACTGTTTTTT.

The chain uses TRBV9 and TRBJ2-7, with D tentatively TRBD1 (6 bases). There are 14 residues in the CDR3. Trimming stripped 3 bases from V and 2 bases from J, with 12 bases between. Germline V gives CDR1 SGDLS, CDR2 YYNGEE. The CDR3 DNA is TGTGCCAGCAGCGCAACAGGGTTCACCTACGAGCAGTACTTC. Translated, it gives CASSATGFTYEQYF.

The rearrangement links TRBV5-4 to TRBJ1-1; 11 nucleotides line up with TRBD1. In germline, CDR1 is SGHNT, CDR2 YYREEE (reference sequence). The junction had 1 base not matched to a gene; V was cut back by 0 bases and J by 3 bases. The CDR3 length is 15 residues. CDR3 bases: TGTGCCAGCAGCTTGGAGGGACAGGGGGACACTGAAGCTTTCTTT. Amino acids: CASSLEGQGDTEAFF.

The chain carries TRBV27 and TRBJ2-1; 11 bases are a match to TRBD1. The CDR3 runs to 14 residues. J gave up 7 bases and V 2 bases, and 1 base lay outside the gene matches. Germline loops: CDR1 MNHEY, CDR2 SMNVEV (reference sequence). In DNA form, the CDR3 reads TGTGCCAGCAGTTTAGGGACAGGGGGGAATGAGCAGTTCTTC. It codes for CASSLGTGGNEQFF.

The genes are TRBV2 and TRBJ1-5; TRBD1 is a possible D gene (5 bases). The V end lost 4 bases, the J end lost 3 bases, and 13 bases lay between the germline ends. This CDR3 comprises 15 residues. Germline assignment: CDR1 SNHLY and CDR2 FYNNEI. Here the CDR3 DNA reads TGTGCCAGCAGTGCCCTATGGGGGGACAATCAGCCCCAGCATTTT. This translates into CASSALWGDNQPQHF. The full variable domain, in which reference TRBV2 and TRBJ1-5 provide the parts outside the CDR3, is EPEVTQTPSHQVTQMGQEVILRCVPISNHLYFYWYRQILGQKVEFLVSFYNNEISEKSEIFDDQFSVERPDGSNFTLKIRSTKLEDSAMYFCASSALWGDNQPQHFGDGTRLSIL.

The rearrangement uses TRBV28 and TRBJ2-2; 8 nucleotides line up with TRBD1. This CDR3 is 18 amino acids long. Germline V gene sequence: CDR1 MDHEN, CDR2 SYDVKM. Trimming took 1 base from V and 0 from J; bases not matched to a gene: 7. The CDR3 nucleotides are TGTGCCAGCAGTTTATCCCCTATGGGACAGGCGAACACCGGGGAGCTGTTTTTT. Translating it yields CASSLSPMGQANTGELFF.

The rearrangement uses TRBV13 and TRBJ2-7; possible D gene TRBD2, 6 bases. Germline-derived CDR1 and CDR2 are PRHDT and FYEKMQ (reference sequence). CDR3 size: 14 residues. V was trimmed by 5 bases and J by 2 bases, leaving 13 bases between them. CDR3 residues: CASSPGLSTYEQYF. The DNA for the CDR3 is TGTGCCAGCAGCCCGGGACTTTCAACCTACGAGCAGTACTTC.

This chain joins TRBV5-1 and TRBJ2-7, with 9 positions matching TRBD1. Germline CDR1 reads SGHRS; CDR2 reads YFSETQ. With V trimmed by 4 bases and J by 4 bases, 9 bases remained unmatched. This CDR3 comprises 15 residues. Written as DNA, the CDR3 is TGCGCCAGCAGCGCCCTTCCGGGACAGGGTTACGAGCAGTACTTC. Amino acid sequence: CASSALPGQGYEQYF.

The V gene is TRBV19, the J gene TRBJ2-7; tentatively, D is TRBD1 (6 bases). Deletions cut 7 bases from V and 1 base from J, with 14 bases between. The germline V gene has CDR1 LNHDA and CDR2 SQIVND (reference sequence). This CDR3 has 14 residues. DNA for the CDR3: TGTGCCAGTACCCCTTCGACAGGTTCCTACGAGCAGTACTTC. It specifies CASTPSTGSYEQYF.

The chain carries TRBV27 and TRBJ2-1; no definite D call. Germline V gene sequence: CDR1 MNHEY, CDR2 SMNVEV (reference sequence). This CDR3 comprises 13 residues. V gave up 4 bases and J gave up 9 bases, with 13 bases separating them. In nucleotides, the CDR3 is TGTGCCAGCAGTTCCGGGCCCTGGGGTGAGCAGTTCTTC. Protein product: CASSSGPWGEQFF.

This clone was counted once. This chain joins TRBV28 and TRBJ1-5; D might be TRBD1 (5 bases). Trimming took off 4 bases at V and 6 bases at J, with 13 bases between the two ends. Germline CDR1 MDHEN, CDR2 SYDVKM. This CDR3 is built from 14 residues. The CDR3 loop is CASSSQGSGQPQHF. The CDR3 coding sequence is TGTGCCAGCAGTTCTCAGGGTTCGGGTCAGCCCCAGCATTTT.

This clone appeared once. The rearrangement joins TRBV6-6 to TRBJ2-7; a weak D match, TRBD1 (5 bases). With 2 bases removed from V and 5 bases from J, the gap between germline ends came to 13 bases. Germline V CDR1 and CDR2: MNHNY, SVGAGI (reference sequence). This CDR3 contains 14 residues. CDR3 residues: CASSYTSGLDEQYF. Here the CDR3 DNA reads TGTGCCAGCAGTTACACGTCAGGGTTGGACGAGCAGTACTTC.

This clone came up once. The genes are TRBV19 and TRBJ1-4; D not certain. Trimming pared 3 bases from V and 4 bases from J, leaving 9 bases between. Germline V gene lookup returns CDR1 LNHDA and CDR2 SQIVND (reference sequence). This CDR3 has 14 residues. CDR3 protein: CASSIGQLNEKLFF. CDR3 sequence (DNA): TGTGCCAGTAGTATTGGGCAGCTTAATGAAAAACTGTTTTTT.

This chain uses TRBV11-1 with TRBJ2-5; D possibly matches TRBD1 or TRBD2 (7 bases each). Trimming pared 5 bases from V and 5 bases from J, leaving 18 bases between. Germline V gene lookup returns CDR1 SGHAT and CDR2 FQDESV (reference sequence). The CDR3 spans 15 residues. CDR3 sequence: CASSPGGGAPETQYF. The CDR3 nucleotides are TGTGCCAGCAGCCCAGGGGGAGGGGCCCCTGAGACCCAGTACTTC. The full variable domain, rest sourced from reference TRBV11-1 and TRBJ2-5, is EAEVAQSPRYKITEKSQAVAFWCDPISGHATLYWYRQILGQGPELLVQFQDESVVDDSQLPKDRFSAERLKGVDSTLKIQPAELGDSAMYLCASSPGGGAPETQYFGPGTRLLVL.

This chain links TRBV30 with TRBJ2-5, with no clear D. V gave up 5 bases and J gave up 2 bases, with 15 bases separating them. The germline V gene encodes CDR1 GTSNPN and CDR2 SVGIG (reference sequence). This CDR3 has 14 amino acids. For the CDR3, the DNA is TGTGCCTGGGGCCTCGCGGCCCTTCAAGAGACCCAGTACTTC. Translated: CAWGLAALQETQYF. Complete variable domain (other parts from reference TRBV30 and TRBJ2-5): SQTIHQWPATLVQPVGSPLSLECTVEGTSNPNLYWYRQAAGRGLQLLFYSVGIGQISSEVPQNLSASRPQDRQFILSSKKLLLSDSGFYLCAWGLAALQETQYFGPGTRLLVL.

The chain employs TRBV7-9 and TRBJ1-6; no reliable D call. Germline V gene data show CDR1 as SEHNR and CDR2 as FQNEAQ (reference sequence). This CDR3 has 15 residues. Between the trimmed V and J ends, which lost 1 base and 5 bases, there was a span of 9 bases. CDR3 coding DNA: TGTGCCAGCAGCTTAGAGGTACACCATAATTCACCCCTCCACTTT. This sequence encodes CASSLEVHHNSPLHF.

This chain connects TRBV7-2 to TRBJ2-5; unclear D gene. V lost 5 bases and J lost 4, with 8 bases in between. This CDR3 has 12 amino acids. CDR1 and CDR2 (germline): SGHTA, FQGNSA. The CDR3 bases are TGTGCCAGCAGCCCCCCCCGAGAGACCCAGTACTTC. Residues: CASSPPRETQYF. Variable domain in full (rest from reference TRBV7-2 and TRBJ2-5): GAGVSQSPSNKVTEKGKDVELRCDPISGHTALYWYRQSLGQGLEFLIYFQGNSAPDKSGLPSDRFSAERTGGSVSTLTIQRTQQEDSAVYLCASSPPRETQYFGPGTRLLVL.

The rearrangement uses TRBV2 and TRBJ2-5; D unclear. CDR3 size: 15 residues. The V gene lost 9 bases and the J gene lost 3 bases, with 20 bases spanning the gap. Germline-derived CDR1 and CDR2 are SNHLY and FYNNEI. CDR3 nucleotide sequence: TGTGCCAGATCGACCCGGACGGCGAGGAAAGAGACCCAGTACTTC. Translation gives CARSTRTARKETQYF.

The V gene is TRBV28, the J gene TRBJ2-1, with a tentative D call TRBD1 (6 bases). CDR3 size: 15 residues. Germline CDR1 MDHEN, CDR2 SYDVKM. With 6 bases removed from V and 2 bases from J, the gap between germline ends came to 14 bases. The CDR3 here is CASRSPGEAYNEQFF. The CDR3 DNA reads TGTGCCAGCAGGTCCCCAGGGGAAGCCTACAATGAGCAGTTCTTC. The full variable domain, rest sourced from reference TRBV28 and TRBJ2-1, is DVKVTQSSRYLVKRTGEKVFLECVQDMDHENMFWYRQDPGLGLRLIYFSYDVKMKEKGDIPEGYSVSREKKERFSLILESASTNQTSMYLCASRSPGEAYNEQFFGPGTRLTVL.

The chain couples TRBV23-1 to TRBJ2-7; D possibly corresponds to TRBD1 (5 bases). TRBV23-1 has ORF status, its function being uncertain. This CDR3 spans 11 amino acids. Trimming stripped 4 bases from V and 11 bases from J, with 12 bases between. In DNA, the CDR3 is TGCGCCAGCAGTCGCCCGGACACGGAGTACTTC. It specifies CASSRPDTEYF.